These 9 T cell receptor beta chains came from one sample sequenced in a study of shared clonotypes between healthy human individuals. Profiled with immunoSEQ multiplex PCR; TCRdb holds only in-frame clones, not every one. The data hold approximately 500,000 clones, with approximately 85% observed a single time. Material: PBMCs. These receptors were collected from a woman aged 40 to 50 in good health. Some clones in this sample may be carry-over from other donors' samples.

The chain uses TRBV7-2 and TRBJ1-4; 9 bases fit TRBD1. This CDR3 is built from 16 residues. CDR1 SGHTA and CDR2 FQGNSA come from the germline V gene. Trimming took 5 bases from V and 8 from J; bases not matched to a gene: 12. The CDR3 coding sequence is TGTGCCAGCAGCCCACTGGGCGGGACAGGGTTAGAAAAACTGTTTTTT. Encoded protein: CASSPLGGTGLEKLFF.

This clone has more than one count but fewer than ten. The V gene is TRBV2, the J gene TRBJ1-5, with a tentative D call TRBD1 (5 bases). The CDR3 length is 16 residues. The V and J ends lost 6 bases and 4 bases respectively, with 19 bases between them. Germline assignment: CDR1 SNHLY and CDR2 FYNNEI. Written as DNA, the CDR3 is TGTGCCAGCAGAGCCCTGGGCAGGGCGGTTAATCAGCCCCAGCATTTT. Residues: CASRALGRAVNQPQHF.

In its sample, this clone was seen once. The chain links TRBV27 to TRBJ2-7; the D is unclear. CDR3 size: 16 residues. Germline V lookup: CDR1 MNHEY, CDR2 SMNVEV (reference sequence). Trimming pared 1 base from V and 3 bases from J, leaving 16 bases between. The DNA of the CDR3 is TGTGCCAGCAGTTTATATGTCGGCCTTAGAGTCTACGAGCAGTACTTC. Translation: CASSLYVGLRVYEQYF.

The CDR3 DNA sequence: TGTGCCAGCAGTGAAGACAGCTCCCCTCCCTCCTACGAGCAGTACTTC. As protein: CASSEDSSPPSYEQYF. The chain has TRBV2 and TRBJ2-7; D not certain. The V end was cut by 1 base, the J end by 0 bases, with 13 bases between. Germline V gives CDR1 SNHLY, CDR2 FYNNEI. CDR3 length: 16 amino acids.

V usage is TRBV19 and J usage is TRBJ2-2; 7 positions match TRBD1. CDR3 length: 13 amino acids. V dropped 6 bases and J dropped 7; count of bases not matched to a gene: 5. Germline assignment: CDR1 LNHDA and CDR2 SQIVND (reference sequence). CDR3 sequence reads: CASSTQGVGELFF. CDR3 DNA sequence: TGTGCCAGTAGCACTCAGGGGGTCGGGGAGCTGTTTTTT.

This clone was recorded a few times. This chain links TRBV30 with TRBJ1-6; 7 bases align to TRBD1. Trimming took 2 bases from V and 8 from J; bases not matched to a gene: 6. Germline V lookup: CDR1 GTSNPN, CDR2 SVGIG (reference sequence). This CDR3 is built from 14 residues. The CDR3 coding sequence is TGTGCCTGGAGTTACAGGGGAGTATATTCACCCCTCCACTTT. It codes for CAWSYRGVYSPLHF.

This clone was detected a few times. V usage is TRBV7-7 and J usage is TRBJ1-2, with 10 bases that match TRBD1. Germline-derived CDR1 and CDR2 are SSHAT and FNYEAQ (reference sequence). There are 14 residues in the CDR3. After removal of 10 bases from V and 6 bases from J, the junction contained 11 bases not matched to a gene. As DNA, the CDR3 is TGTGCCAACCCGAGGACAGGGGGATTAGATGGCTACACCTTC. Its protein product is CANPRTGGLDGYTF.

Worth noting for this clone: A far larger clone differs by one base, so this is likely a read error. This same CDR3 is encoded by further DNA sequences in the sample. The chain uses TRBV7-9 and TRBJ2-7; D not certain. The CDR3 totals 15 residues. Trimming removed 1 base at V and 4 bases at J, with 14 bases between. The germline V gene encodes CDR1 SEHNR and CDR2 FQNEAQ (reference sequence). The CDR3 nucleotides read TGTGCCAGCAGCTTAGTTCGGGCAGGAACGTACGAGCAGTACTTC. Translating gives CASSLVRAGTYEQYF.

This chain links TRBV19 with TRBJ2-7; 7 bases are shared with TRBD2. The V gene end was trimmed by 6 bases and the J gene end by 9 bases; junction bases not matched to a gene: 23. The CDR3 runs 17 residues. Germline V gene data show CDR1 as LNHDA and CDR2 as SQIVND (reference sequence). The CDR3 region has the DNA TGTGCCAGTAGCCACGGGCGGGCATTGCGGGAGCAAGGGCTGCAGTACTTC. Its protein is CASSHGRALREQGLQYF.